This TCR beta chain came from a study of T cell responses to AZD1222 COVID-19 vaccine (dated by TCRdb to about 2021). With respect to the entire study: AZD1222 recipients with second doses at about 4 weeks or about 12 weeks were pooled, because spike-specific TCR depth and breadth did not differ between schedules. A total of approximately 250 trial participants underwent TCR sequencing, of whom 200 to 220 had received two doses of AZD1222 and roughly 26 had received two doses of the MenACWY control vaccine. Trial participants were enrolled by age into 18-55, 56-69 and 70-plus year subgroups, with 148, 28 and 57 TCR-sequenced participants respectively. On the study overall, not on this receptor specifically: The 56-69-year group was small, and its depth increase did not reach significance, likely because of low power. Participants were mostly white British and included more females than males, and it was suggested by the authors that clonal diversity may have been underestimated. Only 5 to 7 AZD1222 recipients were SARS-CoV-2 seropositive at baseline, limiting conclusions about previously exposed vaccinees. Reportedly, close to half of the unique spike-specific TCRs recognized epitopes lying outside the regions that are mutated in the B.1.351 and B.1.1.7 variants. Because no day 14 peak-response samples were available, repertoires were characterized only after the peak T cell response. Spike-specific TCR breadth and depth rose significantly after two AZD1222 doses compared with day 0 and with MenACWY recipients. The whole spike protein was spanned by vaccine-associated CD4 TCRs, and dominant responses were seen in regions 160-218 and 743-854.

Reading the label with the study, this specimen's time point is: baseline before first vaccination. The vaccinee samples were drawn from two UK trials, COV001 and COV002, one of which was a single-blind randomized controlled phase 2/3 trial testing AZD1222 (ChAdOx1 nCoV-19) in healthy adults. For TCRbeta chain sequencing, PBMC samples from trial participants were taken at day 0 and at day 28 after the second dose. V is trimmed back by 0 bases and J by 11 bases, and the junction contains 6 bases that no gene match accounts for. From a lookup of the germline V gene, CDR1 and CDR2 are SGHVS and FQNEAQ. The CDR3 goes from the cysteine to the phenylalanine over 13 residues. Only CDR3 DNA is held: 39 bases, read in frame from base 1. In regard to this clone: Which antigen it targets is not known. Base qualities were left out, and no much larger clone turns up one base away.

The CDR3 regions of human TCRbeta chains were analyzed by immunosequencing. The paper's data handling went like this. Repertoire TCRs were checked for matches against a reference library of SARS-CoV-2-specific TCRs that had been generated using the MIRA antigen-specificity platform. Breadth was defined as the fraction of unique TCRs that were SARS-CoV-2-associated. Depth was defined as the fraction of total T cells that were SARS-CoV-2-associated. Each spike-specific TCR was assigned to its reactive spike region and to a CD4 or CD8 class using the MIRA data. Log10-transformed breadth and depth values were compared by one-way ANOVA with Sidak's multiple comparisons tests. TCRdb holds this immuneACCESS table with in-frame rearrangements only. Some clones are missing; in checked studies, unresolved V genes explain under half, and the rest has no known cause. V, J and clone size derive from that table, while D and trimming were established from the DNA sequence. This sample lists about 190,000 clones; almost 95% were detected once. Of the sample, over 1% is held by the ten largest clones.

The sequence came from an adult in good health. The sequences come from peripheral blood, collected on day 0 of AZD1222 vaccination. The rearrangement joined TRBV7-8 to TRBJ1-1, with 7 bases matching TRBD1. The base sequence is TGTGCCAGCAGCTTAGCCGAGGGGGCGAATGCTTTCTTT. It codes for CASSLAEGANAFF.